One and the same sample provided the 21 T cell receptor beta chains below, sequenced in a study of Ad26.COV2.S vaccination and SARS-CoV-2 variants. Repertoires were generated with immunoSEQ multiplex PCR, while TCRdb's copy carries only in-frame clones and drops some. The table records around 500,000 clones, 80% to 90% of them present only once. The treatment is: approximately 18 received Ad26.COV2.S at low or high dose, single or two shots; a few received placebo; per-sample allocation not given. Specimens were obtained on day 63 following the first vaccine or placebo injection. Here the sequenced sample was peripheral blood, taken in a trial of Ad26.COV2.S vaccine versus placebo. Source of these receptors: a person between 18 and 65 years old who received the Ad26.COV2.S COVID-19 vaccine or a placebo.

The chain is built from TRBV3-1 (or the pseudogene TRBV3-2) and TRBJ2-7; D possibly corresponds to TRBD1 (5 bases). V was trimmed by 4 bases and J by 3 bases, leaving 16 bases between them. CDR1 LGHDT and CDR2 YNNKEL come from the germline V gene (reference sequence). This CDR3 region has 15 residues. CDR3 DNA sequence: TGTGCCAGCAGCCCCACGTCACAGGTCAGCTACGAGCAGTACTTC. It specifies CASSPTSQVSYEQYF.

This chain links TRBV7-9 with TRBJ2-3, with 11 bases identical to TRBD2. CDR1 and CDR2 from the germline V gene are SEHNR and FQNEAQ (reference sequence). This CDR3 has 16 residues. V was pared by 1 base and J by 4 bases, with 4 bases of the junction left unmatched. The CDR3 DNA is TGTGCCAGCAGCTTAGGGATACTAGCGGGAGCAGATACGCAGTATTTT. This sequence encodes CASSLGILAGADTQYF.

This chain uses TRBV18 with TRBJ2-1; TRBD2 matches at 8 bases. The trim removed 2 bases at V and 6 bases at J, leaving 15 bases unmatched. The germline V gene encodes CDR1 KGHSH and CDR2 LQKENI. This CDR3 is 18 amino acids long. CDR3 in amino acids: CASSPKLIEREILNEQFF. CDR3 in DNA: TGTGCCAGCTCACCAAAGCTCATAGAGCGGGAGATCCTCAATGAGCAGTTCTTC.

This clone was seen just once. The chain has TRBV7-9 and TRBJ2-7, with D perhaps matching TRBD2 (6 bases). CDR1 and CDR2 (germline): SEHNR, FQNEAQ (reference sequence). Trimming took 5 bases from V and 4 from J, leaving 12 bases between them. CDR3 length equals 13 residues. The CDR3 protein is CASSPTGGYEQYF. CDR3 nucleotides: TGTGCCAGCAGCCCGACCGGGGGTTACGAGCAGTACTTC. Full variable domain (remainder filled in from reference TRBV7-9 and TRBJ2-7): DTGVSQNPRHKITKRGQNVTFRCDPISEHNRLYWYRQTLGQGPEFLTYFQNEAQLEKSRLLSDRFSAERPKGSFSTLEIQRTEQGDSAMYLCASSPTGGYEQYFGPGTRLTVT.

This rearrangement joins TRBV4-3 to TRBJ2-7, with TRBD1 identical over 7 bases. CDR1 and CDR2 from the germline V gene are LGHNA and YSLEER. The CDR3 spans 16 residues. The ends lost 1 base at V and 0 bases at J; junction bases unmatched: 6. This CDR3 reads CASSQGEDRPSYEQYF. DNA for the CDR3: TGCGCCAGCAGCCAAGGCGAGGACAGGCCCTCCTACGAGCAGTACTTC.

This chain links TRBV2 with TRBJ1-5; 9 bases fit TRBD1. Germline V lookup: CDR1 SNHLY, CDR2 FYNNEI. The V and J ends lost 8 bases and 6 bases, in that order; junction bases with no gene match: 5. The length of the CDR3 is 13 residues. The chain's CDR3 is CASDRGDGQPQHF. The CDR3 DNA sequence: TGTGCCAGCGACAGGGGGGACGGTCAGCCCCAGCATTTT.

The CDR3 here is CASSPSRNQPQHF. The CDR3 DNA sequence: TGTGCCAGCTCACCCTCCAGAAATCAGCCCCAGCATTTT. The V gene is TRBV18, the J gene TRBJ1-5; D ambiguous. V lost 3 bases to trimming and J lost 4 bases, with 7 bases between them. Germline assignment: CDR1 KGHSH and CDR2 LQKENI. The CDR3 spans 13 residues.

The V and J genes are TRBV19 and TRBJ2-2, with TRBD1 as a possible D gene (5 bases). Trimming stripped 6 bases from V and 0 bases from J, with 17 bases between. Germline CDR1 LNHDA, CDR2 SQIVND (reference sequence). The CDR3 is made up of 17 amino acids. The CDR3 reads CASRTRETLANTGELFF. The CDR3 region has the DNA TGTGCCAGTAGAACCAGGGAAACCCTTGCGAACACCGGGGAGCTGTTTTTT.

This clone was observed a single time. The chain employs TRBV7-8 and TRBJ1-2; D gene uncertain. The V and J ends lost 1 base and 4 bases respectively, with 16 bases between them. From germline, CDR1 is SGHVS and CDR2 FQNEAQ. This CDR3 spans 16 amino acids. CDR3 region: CASSLVRGLLAYGYTF. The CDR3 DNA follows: TGTGCCAGCAGCTTAGTTCGCGGATTGCTGGCCTATGGCTACACCTTC.

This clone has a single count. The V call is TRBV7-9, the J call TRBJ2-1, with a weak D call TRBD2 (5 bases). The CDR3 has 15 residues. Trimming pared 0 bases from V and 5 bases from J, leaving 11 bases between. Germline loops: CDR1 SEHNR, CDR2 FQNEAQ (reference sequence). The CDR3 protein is CASSLASGSNNEQFF. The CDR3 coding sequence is TGTGCCAGCAGCTTAGCGTCGGGATCTAACAATGAGCAGTTCTTC.

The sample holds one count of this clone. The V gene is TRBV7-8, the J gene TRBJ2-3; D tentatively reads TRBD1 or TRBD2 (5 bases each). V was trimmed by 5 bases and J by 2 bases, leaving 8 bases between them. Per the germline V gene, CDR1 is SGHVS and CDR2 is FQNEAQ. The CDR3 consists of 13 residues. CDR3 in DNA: TGTGCCAGCAGCCGGGGCCACACAGATACGCAGTATTTT. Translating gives CASSRGHTDTQYF.

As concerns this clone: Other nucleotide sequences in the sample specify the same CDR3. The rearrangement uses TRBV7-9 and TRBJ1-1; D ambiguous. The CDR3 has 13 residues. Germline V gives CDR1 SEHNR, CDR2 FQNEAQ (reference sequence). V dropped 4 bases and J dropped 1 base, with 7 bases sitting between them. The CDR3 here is CASSSQQNTEAFF. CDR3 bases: TGTGCCAGCAGCTCGCAACAGAACACTGAAGCTTTCTTT.

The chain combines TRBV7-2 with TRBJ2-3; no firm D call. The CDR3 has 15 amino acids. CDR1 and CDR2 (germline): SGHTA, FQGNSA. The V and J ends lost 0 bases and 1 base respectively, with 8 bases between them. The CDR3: CASSLAGRGTDTQYF. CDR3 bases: TGTGCCAGCAGCTTAGCGGGAAGGGGCACAGATACGCAGTATTTT. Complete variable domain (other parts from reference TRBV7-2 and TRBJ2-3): GAGVSQSPSNKVTEKGKDVELRCDPISGHTALYWYRQSLGQGLEFLIYFQGNSAPDKSGLPSDRFSAERTGGSVSTLTIQRTQQEDSAVYLCASSLAGRGTDTQYFGPGTRLTVL.

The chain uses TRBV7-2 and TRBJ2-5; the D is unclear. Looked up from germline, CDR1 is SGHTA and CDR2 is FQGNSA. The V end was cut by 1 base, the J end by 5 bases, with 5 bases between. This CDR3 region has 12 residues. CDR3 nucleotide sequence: TGTGCCAGCAGCTTAGTCGGTGAGACCCAGTACTTC. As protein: CASSLVGETQYF.

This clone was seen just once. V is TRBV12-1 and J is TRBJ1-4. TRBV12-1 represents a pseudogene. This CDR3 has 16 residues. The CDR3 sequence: CASSPGAGRGSEKLFF. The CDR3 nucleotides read TGTGCCAGCAGCCCCGGGGCGGGTCGGGGGTCCGAAAAACTGTTTTTT.

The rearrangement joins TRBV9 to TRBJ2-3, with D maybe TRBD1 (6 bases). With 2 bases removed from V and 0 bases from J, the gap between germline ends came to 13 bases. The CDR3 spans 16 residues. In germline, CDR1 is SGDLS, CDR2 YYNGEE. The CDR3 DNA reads TGTGCCAGCAGCGTTCAGGGGACCCCTAGCACAGATACGCAGTATTTT. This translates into CASSVQGTPSTDTQYF. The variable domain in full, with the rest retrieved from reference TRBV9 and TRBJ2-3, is DSGVTQTPKHLITATGQRVTLRCSPRSGDLSVYWYQQSLDQGLQFLIQYYNGEERAKGNILERFSAQQFPDLHSELNLSSLELGDSALYFCASSVQGTPSTDTQYFGPGTRLTVL.

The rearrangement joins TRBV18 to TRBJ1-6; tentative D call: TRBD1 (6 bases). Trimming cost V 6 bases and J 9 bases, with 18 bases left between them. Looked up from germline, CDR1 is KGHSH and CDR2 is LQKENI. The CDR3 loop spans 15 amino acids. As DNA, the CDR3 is TGTGCCAGCTCGCCGACAACGGGGGCCGGTTCACCCCTCCACTTT. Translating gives CASSPTTGAGSPLHF. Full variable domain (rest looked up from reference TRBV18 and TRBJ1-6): NAGVMQNPRHLVRRRGQEARLRCSPMKGHSHVYWYRQLPEEGLKFMVYLQKENIIDESGMPKERFSAEFPKEGPSILRIQQVVRGDSAAYFCASSPTTGAGSPLHFGNGTRLTVT.

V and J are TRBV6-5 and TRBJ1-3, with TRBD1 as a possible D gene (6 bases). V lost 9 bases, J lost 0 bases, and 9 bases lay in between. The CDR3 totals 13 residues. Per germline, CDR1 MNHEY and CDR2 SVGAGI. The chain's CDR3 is CASGQNSGNTIYF. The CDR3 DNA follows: TGTGCCAGTGGACAGAACTCTGGAAACACCATATATTTT.

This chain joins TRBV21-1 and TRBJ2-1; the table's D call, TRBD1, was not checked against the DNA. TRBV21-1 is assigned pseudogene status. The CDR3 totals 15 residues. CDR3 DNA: TGTGCCAGCACACTAACAGGGGTGGGGGACAATGAGCAGTTCTTC. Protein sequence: CASTLTGVGDNEQFF.

CDR3 in amino acids: CASSYGWQGEPYGYTF. The CDR3, as DNA: TGTGCCAGCAGTTACGGGTGGCAGGGAGAACCTTATGGCTACACCTTC. This rearrangement joins TRBV6-5 to TRBJ1-2; D may be TRBD1 (5 bases). Trimming stripped 2 bases from V and 5 bases from J, with 18 bases between. CDR3 length equals 16 residues. The germline V gene encodes CDR1 MNHEY and CDR2 SVGAGI.

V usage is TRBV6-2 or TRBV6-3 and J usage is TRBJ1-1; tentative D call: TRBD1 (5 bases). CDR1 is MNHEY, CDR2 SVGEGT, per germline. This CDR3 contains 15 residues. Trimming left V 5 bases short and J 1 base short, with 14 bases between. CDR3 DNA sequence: TGTGCCAGCAGTAATACCTTAGACAGGAACACTGAAGCTTTCTTT. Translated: CASSNTLDRNTEAFF.